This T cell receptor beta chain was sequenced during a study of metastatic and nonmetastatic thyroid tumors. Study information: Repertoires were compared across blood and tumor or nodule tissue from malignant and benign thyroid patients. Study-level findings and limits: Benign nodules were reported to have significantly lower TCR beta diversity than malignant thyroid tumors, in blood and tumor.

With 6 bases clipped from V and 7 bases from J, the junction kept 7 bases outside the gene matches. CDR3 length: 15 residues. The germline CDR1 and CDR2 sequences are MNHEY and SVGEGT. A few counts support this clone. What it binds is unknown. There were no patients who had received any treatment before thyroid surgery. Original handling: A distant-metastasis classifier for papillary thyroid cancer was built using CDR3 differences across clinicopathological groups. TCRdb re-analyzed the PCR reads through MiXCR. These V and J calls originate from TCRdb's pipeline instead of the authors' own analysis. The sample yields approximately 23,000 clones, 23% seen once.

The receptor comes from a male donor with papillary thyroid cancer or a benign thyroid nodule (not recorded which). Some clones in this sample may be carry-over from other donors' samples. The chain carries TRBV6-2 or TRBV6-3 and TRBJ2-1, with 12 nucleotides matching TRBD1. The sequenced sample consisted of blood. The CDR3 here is CASRNPGQGANEQFF. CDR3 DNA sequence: TGTGCCAGCAGAAATCCGGGACAGGGGGCTAATGAGCAGTTCTTC.